This is a list of T cell receptor beta chains from one sample in a study of T-cell memory formation after mild COVID-19. One entry per CDR3 protein, called by TCRdb with MiXCR from the 5' RACE reads. The sample has some 490,000 distinct CDR3 sequences, 15% to 20% seen once. What was sequenced was PBMCs or a T cell subset sorted from them (not recorded which). The receptor set was obtained from an adult woman who had mild COVID-19 (a few samples of this study predate the infection). Cell type and time point are not known. Each CDR3 is given with its conserved first and last residue. Fields, in order: V gene, D gene, J gene, clone size, CDR3 DNA, CDR3 protein. A D gene is named only where the DNA matches it firmly. A row's size may be missing; if present it is once, few, many or a size class.

>TRBV4-1|.|TRBJ2-3|.
TGCGCCAGCAGCCCCCACTCTGAGGATACGCAGTATTTT
CASSPHSEDTQYF
>TRBV19|TRBD1|TRBJ2-7|few
TGTGCCAGTAGTATAGCAGGGACAGTCATTCTCTACGAGCAGTACTTC
CASSIAGTVILYEQYF
>TRBV4-3|TRBD1|TRBJ1-2|few
TGCGCCAGCAGCCCTGCCAGGGGGTTGTATGGCTACACCTTC
CASSPARGLYGYTF
>TRBV7-3|TRBD2|TRBJ2-1|few
TGTGCCAGCAGCTTCGCGGGGGGAAGGTCTGAGCAGTTCTTC
CASSFAGGRSEQFF
>TRBV6-5|.|TRBJ2-3|.
TGTGCCAGCAGCATTCTCATGGACACAGATACGCAGTATTTT
CASSILMDTDTQYF
>TRBV4-3|.|TRBJ2-3|.
TGCGCCAGCAGCCAAGGGGCGCAATTTAAGCTCCCAGATACGCAGTATTTT
CASSQGAQFKLPDTQYF
>TRBV3-1|.|TRBJ2-1|.
TGTGCCAGCAGCCCCCGGGCCCTTCGCGGGGAGCAGTTCTTC
CASSPRALRGEQFF
>TRBV19|.|TRBJ1-5|few
TGTGCCAGTAGAGATTACGTCACAGGGCCCCAGCATTTT
CASRDYVTGPQHF
>TRBV4-2|.|TRBJ2-1|.
TGTGCCAGCAGCCAAGAACCCAGGGCCAATGAGCAGTTCTTC
CASSQEPRANEQFF
>TRBV5-1|.|TRBJ1-1|few
TGCGCCAGCAGCCTATACTCGATTGGCACTGAAGCTTTCTTT
CASSLYSIGTEAFF
>TRBV4-1|.|TRBJ2-7|few
TGCGCCAGCAGCCCCTTCCGACAGGGAGGGTCCTACGAGCAGTACTTC
CASSPFRQGGSYEQYF
>TRBV7-2|TRBD1|TRBJ1-4|.
TGTGCCAGCAGCCCCCCAGGGGGCGCTCGGGAAAAACTGTTTTTT
CASSPPGGAREKLFF
>TRBV6-5|.|TRBJ2-2|.
TGTGCCAGCAGTTTTCCCAGCCTCCCCGGGGAGCTGTTTTTT
CASSFPSLPGELFF
>TRBV4-1|TRBD1|TRBJ2-3|few
TGCGCCAGCAGCCAACAGGGACAGTTCACAGATACGCAGTATTTT
CASSQQGQFTDTQYF
>TRBV28|.|TRBJ2-2|.
TGTGCCAGCAGCATCGTTCCCCGGGAGCTGTTTTTT
CASSIVPRELFF
>TRBV11-2|.|TRBJ2-7|.
TGTGCCAGCAGCACCCAAGGTGCCTCCTACGAGCAGTACTTC
CASSTQGASYEQYF
>TRBV10-3|.|TRBJ1-2|.
TGTGCCATCACAAGCGACAGTTCTAACTATGGCTACACCTTC
CAITSDSSNYGYTF
>TRBV20-1|TRBD1|TRBJ1-1|.
TGCAGTGCTGGAGGGGGCTTAAAGAACACTGAAGCTTTCTTT
CSAGGGLKNTEAFF
>TRBV3-1|TRBD2|TRBJ2-7|many
TGTGCCAGCAGCGAACTAGGGAGCGGGGGCAACGAGCAGTACTTC
CASSELGSGGNEQYF
>TRBV25-1|.|TRBJ2-1|.
TGTGCCAGCAGTGAATATGATGGGGGTGCAAATGAGCAGTTCTTC
CASSEYDGGANEQFF
>TRBV19|.|TRBJ2-1|.
TGTGCCAGTAGTCTCGGGCAGGTAGGCTACAATGAGCAGTTCTTC
CASSLGQVGYNEQFF
>TRBV6-6|.|TRBJ2-7|.
TGTGCCAGCAGCCACGCTGACGAGCAGTACTTC
CASSHADEQYF
>TRBV7-9|.|TRBJ1-1|.
TGTGCCAGCAGCCCGAGACTGGGGTCGAACACTGAAGCTTTCTTT
CASSPRLGSNTEAFF
>TRBV29-1|.|TRBJ2-7|few
TGCAGCGTTGAAGATGTCCCCTACACAGCCGAGCAGTACTTC
CSVEDVPYTAEQYF
>TRBV4-3|.|TRBJ1-1|few
TGCGCCAGCAGCCAAGCCCGGGGGTGGGGCCACGAAGCTTTCTTT
CASSQARGWGHEAFF
>TRBV18|.|TRBJ1-2|few
TGTGCCAGCTCACCATCCACCCGGTTAGGCAGGGTCGATGGCTACACCTTC
CASSPSTRLGRVDGYTF
>TRBV7-9|.|TRBJ2-3|.
TGTGCCAGCAGCTTAGTGGCGATGGGCACAGATACGCAGTATTTT
CASSLVAMGTDTQYF
>TRBV11-2|.|TRBJ2-2|few
TGTGCCAGCAGCTTAAAATCCGGGGGATGGGCCGGGGAGCTGTTTTTT
CASSLKSGGWAGELFF
>TRBV2|.|TRBJ1-1|.
TGTGCCAGCATGGGCGGCATGAACACTGAAGCTTTCTTT
CASMGGMNTEAFF
>TRBV5-6|TRBD1|TRBJ2-5|many
TGTGCCAGCAGCTTACTTACGGGACAGCAAAGAACCCAGTACTTC
CASSLLTGQQRTQYF
>TRBV12-3/TRBV12-4|TRBD1|TRBJ2-2|.
TGTGCCAGCAGGCCCGGGACAGGGGTATTAGGGGAGCTGTTTTTT
CASRPGTGVLGELFF
>TRBV20-1|.|TRBJ2-3|.
TGCAGTGCTACCAGGGGAGGGGAAGCGTGGTCCAACAGCCGGAGCACAGATACGCAGTATTTT
CSATRGGEAWSNSRSTDTQYF
>TRBV18|.|TRBJ2-5|.
TGTGCCAGCTCACCCCGGGGCGGCGAGACCCAGTACTTC
CASSPRGGETQYF
>TRBV11-3|TRBD1|TRBJ1-4|few
TGTGCCAGCAGCCGGACAGGGGAAAAACTGTTTTTT
CASSRTGEKLFF
>TRBV4-3|.|TRBJ1-1|few
TGCGCCAGCAGCCAAAAGAAGGGGCCCACTGAAGCTTTCTTT
CASSQKKGPTEAFF
>TRBV30|TRBD2|TRBJ2-1|few
TGTGCCTGGAGTGAACTAGCGGGCGGGAACAATGAGCAGTTCTTC
CAWSELAGGNNEQFF
>TRBV30|TRBD1|TRBJ1-1|.
TGTGCCTGGAGCGCCGAGAGACAGGGGAACACTGAAGCTTTCTTT
CAWSAERQGNTEAFF
>TRBV30|.|TRBJ1-1|few
TGTGCCTGCCCTCTCGGGGCAGGACTGAACACTGAAGCTTTCTTT
CACPLGAGLNTEAFF
>TRBV5-4|.|TRBJ2-5|.
TGTGCCAGCAGCCGGAGGGGGGACCCGGGAACCCAGTACTTC
CASSRRGDPGTQYF
>TRBV5-4|.|TRBJ2-5|.
TGTGCCAGCAGCTTGGCCAGGGTGGGAGAGACCCAGTACTTC
CASSLARVGETQYF
>TRBV7-9|.|TRBJ1-2|few
TGTGCCATAGGGGATTATGGCTACACCTTC
CAIGDYGYTF
>TRBV7-6|TRBD2|TRBJ2-7|once
TGTGCCAGCAGCGTAGCGGGGGCGGGGAACGAGCAGTACTTC
CASSVAGAGNEQYF
>TRBV6-6|.|TRBJ2-1|.
TGTGCCAGCAGTTACTTATCAGAGCCCAATGAGCAGTTCTTC
CASSYLSEPNEQFF
>TRBV5-1|.|TRBJ2-6|.
TGCGCCAGCAGCCTGAGCCCTTGGGACTCTGGGGCCAACGTCCTGACTTTC
CASSLSPWDSGANVLTF